The rows below give T cell receptor beta chains drawn from one sample of a study of technical replicates of blood from several donors. Only in-frame clones appear in the TCRdb table, and some are missing; sequencing was by immunoSEQ multiplex PCR. There are some 80,000 clones in the sample; 90% to 95% occur only once, and roughly 0.28% lies in the top ten. What was sequenced was T cells isolated from PBMCs. These receptor sequences come from a human donor in good health. The conserved cysteine and the conserved F or W are not part of the CDR3 here. The size field is filled for only some rows; it gives once, few, many or a size class.

length	V	J	size	CDR3
13	TRBV25-1	TRBJ2-3	.	ASTPGQGASDTQY
13	TRBV27	TRBJ2-7	.	ASLRTSGNDYEQY
10	TRBV18	TRBJ2-7	.	ASSPLGHEQY
10	TRBV6-1	TRBJ1-2	.	ASSLSNYGYT
14	TRBV7-9	TRBJ2-1	.	ASSLGTSILLDEQF
11	TRBV11-3	TRBJ1-4	once	ASSLQGGQKLF
14	TRBV27	TRBJ2-7	.	ASSFVRAGGPWEQY
11	TRBV10-1	TRBJ1-1	once	ASRADSNTEAF
10	TRBV4-2	TRBJ2-1	.	ASSLVSDEQF
12	TRBV6-1	TRBJ2-6	once	ASYLGAGANVLT
12	TRBV11-3	TRBJ2-1	.	ASSSALRGHEQF
12	TRBV30	TRBJ1-2	.	AWSLHTGNYGYT
14	TRBV30	TRBJ2-5	.	AWSGSCGALQETQY
14	TRBV11-2	TRBJ2-3	.	ASSFPRRGSTDTQY
13	TRBV4-1	TRBJ2-7	few	ASSRGTSGLSEQY
10	TRBV6-5	TRBJ1-1	.	ASSEPSSGAF
12	TRBV12-5	TRBJ2-7	.	ASGLGPTVSEQY
12	TRBV15	TRBJ2-1	.	ATSRGLAANEQF
12	TRBV5-6	TRBJ2-7	.	ASSLPTYSYEQY